One sample yielded the 26 T cell receptor beta chains listed below, sequenced in a study of monozygotic twins with inflammatory bowel disease (dated by TCRdb to about 2019). The method was 5' RACE. The run used an Illumina HiSeq 2500. Reads reprocessed by TCRdb are summarized as one entry per CDR3 protein sequence, and DNA is absent. This sample's table carries around 400,000 distinct CDR3 sequences. The biggest ten clones account for 2% to 2.5% of the sample. Sequences were obtained from blood. These receptors were taken from a human donor with ulcerative colitis or Crohn's disease, or a healthy co-twin of an affected twin (not recorded which).

This chain uses TRBV12-3 or TRBV12-4 with TRBJ1-1. The CDR3 totals 15 residues. CDR3: CASTTPVYLNTEAFF.

The V and J genes are TRBV10-3 and TRBJ2-1; absent DNA, TCRdb's TRBD1 call cannot be checked. The CDR3 sequence is 14 residues long. Germline lookup yields CDR1 ENHRY and CDR2 SYGVKD. CDR3 protein: CAIRPDDRYNEQFF.

The CDR3 reads CASSDRLENTIYF. This rearrangement joins TRBV12-3 or TRBV12-4 to TRBJ1-3; the D gene TCRdb calls, TRBD1, cannot be checked with no DNA. CDR3 length equals 13 residues.

The chain couples TRBV7-8 to TRBJ2-1; the D gene TCRdb calls, TRBD1, cannot be checked with no DNA. This CDR3 contains 12 residues. Germline loops: CDR1 SGHVS, CDR2 FQNEAQ. CDR3 residues: CASSRDRDEQFF.

The rearrangement uses TRBV30 and TRBJ2-4. The germline V gene encodes CDR1 GTSNPN and CDR2 SVGIG (reference sequence). The CDR3 length is 14 residues. This CDR3 reads CAWAQGLAKNIQYF.

The V gene is TRBV10-3, the J gene TRBJ1-2. The germline V gene has CDR1 ENHRY and CDR2 SYGVKD. The CDR3 spans 13 residues. The CDR3 reads CAISGSGNYGYTF.

The V gene is TRBV3-1, the J gene TRBJ2-3; TCRdb selects TRBD1, and the lack of DNA leaves this call unchecked. The CDR3 contains 14 residues. CDR1 and CDR2 (germline): LGHDT, YNNKEL (reference sequence). CDR3 protein: CASSLRGSTDMQYF.

The V call is TRBV10-3, the J call TRBJ2-5. In germline, CDR1 is ENHRY, CDR2 SYGVKD. This CDR3 region has 13 residues. The CDR3 region is CAISESASETQYF.

The rearrangement links TRBV12-3 or TRBV12-4 to TRBJ1-1. The CDR3 runs to 15 residues. CDR3 region: CASSLSLMGRTEAFF.

The chain carries TRBV20-1 and TRBJ2-7; the TCRdb call, TRBD1, lacks DNA for checking. Per the germline V gene, CDR1 is DFQATT and CDR2 is SNEGSKA (reference sequence). This CDR3 has 15 residues. The CDR3: CSSSRTGGTSYEQYF.

The chain joins TRBV19 to TRBJ2-3. CDR3 size: 13 residues. Germline loops: CDR1 LNHDA, CDR2 SQIVND (reference sequence). The CDR3 sequence: CASSMSYGDTQYF. The full variable domain, in which reference TRBV19 and TRBJ2-3 provide the parts outside the CDR3, is DGGITQSPKYLFRKEGQNVTLSCEQNLNHDAMYWYRQDPGQGLRLIYYSQIVNDFQKGDIAEGYSVSREKKESFPLTVTSAQKNPTAFYLCASSMSYGDTQYFGPGTRLTVL.

The V and J genes are TRBV6-5 and TRBJ1-5; TCRdb outputs TRBD1, but without DNA this stays unchecked. The CDR3 spans 17 residues. From germline, CDR1 is MNHEY and CDR2 SVGAGI. The CDR3 here is CASSYGTGTGGNQPQHF.

The chain is built from TRBV5-1 and TRBJ2-5. The CDR3 spans 15 residues. Germline assignment: CDR1 SGHRS and CDR2 YFSETQ. The CDR3 spells CASNHWTDPYGTQYF.

The gene calls are TRBV7-9 and TRBJ2-1; the D call from TCRdb, TRBD2, cannot be confirmed without DNA. CDR3 length: 16 amino acids. Germline V lookup: CDR1 SEHNR, CDR2 FQNEAQ (reference sequence). CDR3 protein: CASSWSFGTSPNEQFF.

The gene calls are TRBV5-1 and TRBJ2-6; TCRdb picks TRBD1, but there is no DNA to check that call. Germline CDR1 is SGHRS and CDR2 is YFSETQ. The CDR3 is made up of 21 amino acids. CDR3 loop: CASSQPQSKGQPGSGANVLTF.

The CDR3 reads CATHGGAGSFNEQFF. The chain employs TRBV10-3 and TRBJ2-1; TCRdb proposes TRBD1, but this gene call is untestable without DNA. Germline-derived CDR1 and CDR2 are ENHRY and SYGVKD. This CDR3 has 15 amino acids.

CDR3 residues: CASSFLGGGQETQYF. The rearrangement links TRBV5-5 to TRBJ2-5; TCRdb designates TRBD1, a call that cannot be tested without DNA. The CDR3 covers 15 residues. The germline V gene encodes CDR1 SGHKS and CDR2 YYEKEE (reference sequence).

The J gene is TRBJ2-1, the V gene TRBV5-1; TCRdb reports TRBD2, a call that lacks DNA to check it against. Germline V gives CDR1 SGHRS, CDR2 YFSETQ. This CDR3 has 16 residues. This CDR3 reads CASSWTGTDSYNEQFF.

The V gene is TRBV7-9, the J gene TRBJ1-4; the TCRdb D gene call, TRBD1, has no DNA to confirm it. The CDR3 loop spans 14 amino acids. The germline CDR1 and CDR2 sequences are SEHNR and FQNEAQ (reference sequence). CDR3 sequence: CASSWTETNEKLFF.

The rearrangement links TRBV20-1 to TRBJ2-1; as DNA is missing, the TRBD2 call by TCRdb cannot be tested. The CDR3 has 14 residues. Per the germline V gene, CDR1 is DFQATT and CDR2 is SNEGSKA (reference sequence). This CDR3 is CSGLRAGLGFEQFF.

The rearrangement links TRBV5-1 to TRBJ1-4. The CDR3 loop spans 17 amino acids. The germline gives CDR1 SGHRS, CDR2 YFSETQ. The CDR3 sequence is CASSGPEGGPGNEKLFF.

The chain combines TRBV11-1 with TRBJ1-4; TCRdb gives TRBD1 as the D gene, but with no DNA this cannot be confirmed. This CDR3 has 18 residues. The germline CDR1 and CDR2 sequences are SGHAT and FQDESV (reference sequence). The CDR3 spells CASSSPSPDQQLMKNCFF.

The chain carries TRBV7-2 and TRBJ1-2. Germline values: CDR1 SGHTA, CDR2 FQGNSA. The CDR3 spans 11 residues. CDR3 residues: CASSNGYGYTF.

The chain carries TRBV5-1 and TRBJ2-1; TCRdb calls TRBD2, which cannot be checked without DNA. Germline V lookup: CDR1 SGHRS, CDR2 YFSETQ. This CDR3 is 18 amino acids long. CDR3 sequence reads: CASSPGLKSGSSYNEQFF. The entire variable domain, with the rest obtained from reference TRBV5-1 and TRBJ2-1, is as follows: KAGVTQTPRYLIKTRGQQVTLSCSPISGHRSVSWYQQTPGQGLQFLFEYFSETQRNKGNFPGRFSGRQFSNSRSEMNVSTLELGDSALYLCASSPGLKSGSSYNEQFFGPGTRLTVL.

The V call is TRBV12-3 or TRBV12-4, the J call TRBJ1-2. The CDR3 contains 12 residues. The CDR3 protein is CASSFRAGGYTF.

The rearrangement uses TRBV6-1 and TRBJ2-7; TCRdb indicates TRBD1, and absent DNA this call remains unverified. This CDR3 contains 15 residues. Looked up from germline, CDR1 is MNHNS and CDR2 is SASEGT. The CDR3 here is CASSTSGSRSYEQYF.